Sequencing of this T cell receptor beta chain was carried out in a study of T-cell memory formation after mild COVID-19. Only a few counts were recorded for this clonotype. The germline gives CDR1 SGHTA, CDR2 FQGTGA. The junction had 5 bases not matched to a gene; V was cut back by 3 bases and J by 4 bases. This CDR3 contains 15 residues. TCRdb reprocessed the 5' RACE reads with MiXCR, giving one entry per CDR3 protein. This table has under 450,000 distinct CDR3 sequences, over 13% appearing once. V usage is TRBV7-3 and J usage is TRBJ2-5; 10 positions match TRBD2. The sequenced sample consisted of PBMCs or a T cell subset sorted from them (not recorded which). This receptor was identified in a man between 18 and 35 years old who had mild COVID-19 (a few samples of this study predate the infection). Cell type and time point are not known. CDR3 region: CASSLEAGGLETQYF. CDR3 coding DNA: TGTGCCAGCAGCTTGGAAGCGGGGGGGTTAGAGACCCAGTACTTC. Full variable domain (outside the CDR3, taken from reference TRBV7-3 and TRBJ2-5): GAGVSQTPSNKVTEKGKYVELRCDPISGHTALYWYRQSLGQGPEFLIYFQGTGAADDSGLPNDRFFAVRPEGSVSTLKIQRTERGDSAVYLCASSLEAGGLETQYFGPGTRLLVL.